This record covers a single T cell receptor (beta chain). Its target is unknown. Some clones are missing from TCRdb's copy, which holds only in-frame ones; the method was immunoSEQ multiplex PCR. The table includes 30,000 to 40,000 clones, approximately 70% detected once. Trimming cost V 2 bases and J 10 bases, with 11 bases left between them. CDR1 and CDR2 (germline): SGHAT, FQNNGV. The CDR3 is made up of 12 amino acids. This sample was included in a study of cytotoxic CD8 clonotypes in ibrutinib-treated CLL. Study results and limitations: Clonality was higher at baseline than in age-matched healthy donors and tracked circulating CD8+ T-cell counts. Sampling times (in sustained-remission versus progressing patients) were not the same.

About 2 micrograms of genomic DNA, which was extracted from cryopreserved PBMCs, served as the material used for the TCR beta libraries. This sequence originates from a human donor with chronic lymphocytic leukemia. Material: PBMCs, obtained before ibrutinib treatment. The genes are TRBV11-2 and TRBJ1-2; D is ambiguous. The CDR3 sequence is CASSLTGSAYTF. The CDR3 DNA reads TGTGCCAGCAGCTTAACGGGTAGCGCCTACACCTTC. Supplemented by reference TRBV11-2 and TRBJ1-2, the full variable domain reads EAGVAQSPRYKIIEKRQSVAFWCNPISGHATLYWYQQILGQGPKLLIQFQNNGVVDDSQLPKDRFSAERLKGVDSTLKIQPAKLEDSAVYLCASSLTGSAYTFGSGTRLTVV.